Given below is one TCR beta chain in context. Germline V gives CDR1 SGHTA, CDR2 FQGNSA. Trimming removed 5 bases from V and 9 bases from J; junction bases left unmatched: 8. The CDR3 contains 13 residues. This sample stems from a study of blood T cell repertoires in COVID-19. Study background: Acute and convalescent COVID-19 specimens originated in the United States, Italy and Spain. T cells, B-cell-depleted T cells, or PBMCs provided the cDNA or gDNA that served as material.

Authors' processing steps: Reference gene primer amplification yielded estimated nucleated cell counts. Clones were read by immunoSEQ multiplex PCR, and TCRdb kept only the in-frame ones, dropping some. The V and J calls and clone size are taken from that table; D and trimming were inferred from the DNA. The table lists under 350,000 clones, approximately 85% of them singletons. This chain uses TRBV7-2 with TRBJ2-7; TRBD2 aligns across 9 bases. The sequence was collected from a human donor in a cohort sampled during active COVID-19. What was sequenced was peripheral blood. The CDR3 loop reads CASSGRLAAVQYF. In DNA, the CDR3 is TGTGCCAGCAGCGGACGACTAGCGGCAGTGCAGTACTTC.